This record concerns one T cell receptor beta chain sequence. The data are from a study of blood T cell repertoires in COVID-19. In the authors' methods: Reference gene primer amplification gave estimated nucleated cell counts. TCRdb's table, derived via immunoSEQ multiplex PCR, lists solely in-frame clones and lacks some. V and J calls and clone size are as listed in that table; D and trimming were resolved from the DNA. The sample has approximately 200,000 clones; about 85% are singletons. The CDR3 consists of 15 residues. CDR1 and CDR2 from the germline V gene are SGHNT and YYREEE (reference sequence). Trimming stripped 1 base from V and 2 bases from J, with 12 bases between.

The sample was peripheral blood. The V and J genes are TRBV5-4 and TRBJ2-5; maybe TRBD2 (7 bases). This sequence was found in a man aged 40-55 years with acute or convalescent COVID-19. The CDR3 coding sequence is TGTGCCAGCAGCTTGCGAGAGGGGGGGCAAGAGACCCAGTACTTC. It encodes CASSLREGGQETQYF. The entire variable domain, with the rest obtained from reference TRBV5-4 and TRBJ2-5, is as follows: ETGVTQSPTHLIKTRGQQVTLRCSSQSGHNTVSWYQQALGQGPQFIFQYYREEENGRGNFPPRFSGLQFPNYSSELNVNALELDDSALYLCASSLREGGQETQYFGPGTRLLVL.